Below are 30 T cell receptor beta chains sequenced from a single sample in a study of a mutant IDH1 vaccine in newly diagnosed glioma. Time point here: baseline, week 1 (first vaccination visit). Described treatment: pre-vaccination baseline after standard-of-care therapy. Produced via immunoSEQ multiplex PCR; TCRdb's table is partial and in-frame only. Among over 75,000 clones, around three quarters were seen once, and the ten largest hold over 6.5%. The material was PBMCs, obtained from a glioma patient treated with radiotherapy, temozolomide or both. The receptor set was obtained from a man aged 35 to 55 with glioma.

The chain combines TRBV30 with TRBJ2-7; 7 nucleotides align to TRBD2. The CDR3 length is 12 residues. Germline trimming cut 0 bases from V and 6 bases from J; bases unmatched to any gene: 2. Germline CDR1 reads GTSNPN; CDR2 reads SVGIG (reference sequence). The CDR3 DNA is TGTGCCTGGAGTGTCGGGGGGATCGAGCAGTACTTC. This translates into CAWSVGGIEQYF.

This clone was found a few times. The rearrangement uses TRBV7-3 and TRBJ2-1, with 11 bases aligning to TRBD2. The CDR3 is 15 residues long. V shed 2 bases, J shed 5 bases, and the junction held 2 bases outside the gene matches. Germline assignment: CDR1 SGHTA and CDR2 FQGTGA. For the CDR3, the DNA is TGTGCCAGCAGCTTATCTAGCGGGAGGAACAATGAGCAGTTCTTC. This gives the protein CASSLSSGRNNEQFF.

This clone was counted between two and nine times. Other nucleotide sequences from this sample produce the same CDR3. The chain joins TRBV18 to TRBJ1-5, with no clear D. Germline lookup yields CDR1 KGHSH and CDR2 LQKENI. This CDR3 is built from 13 residues. V lost 1 base and J 1 base, leaving 2 bases between the germline ends. CDR3 coding DNA: TGTGCCAGCTCACCACGCAGCAATCAGCCCCAGCATTTT. This translates into CASSPRSNQPQHF.

This clone was counted between two and nine times. The chain has TRBV9 and TRBJ2-1; D uncertain. Germline CDR1 reads SGDLS; CDR2 reads YYNGEE. Trimming pared 3 bases from V and 7 bases from J, leaving 17 bases between. The CDR3 is 15 amino acids. The CDR3 DNA reads as TGTGCCAGCAGCGCGTCCCCTTGGCGGCTGAATGAGCAGTTCTTC. Its protein product is CASSASPWRLNEQFF.

Remarks on this clone: The same CDR3 can be traced to other DNA sequences in this sample. The chain couples TRBV11-3 to TRBJ2-7; 9 bases match TRBD1. Germline assignment: CDR1 SGHNT and CDR2 YENEEA. The CDR3 extends over 13 amino acids. J gave up 7 bases and V 5 bases, and 6 bases lay outside the gene matches. CDR3 in DNA: TGTGCCAGCAGCCCGGGACAGGGCGGGGAGCAGTACTTC. Translated, it gives CASSPGQGGEQYF.

The chain uses TRBV10-3 and TRBJ1-2; the match to TRBD1 covers 7 bases. The CDR3 consists of 13 residues. Trimming cost V 7 bases and J 6 bases; bases outside gene matches: 8. Per germline, CDR1 ENHRY and CDR2 SYGVKD. This CDR3 reads CAITDRALDGYTF. The CDR3, as DNA: TGTGCCATCACCGACAGGGCCCTCGATGGCTACACCTTC.

This chain uses TRBV4-1 with TRBJ2-1, with 9 positions matching TRBD2. The CDR3 extends over 16 amino acids. Germline V lookup: CDR1 MGHRA, CDR2 YSYEKL. V lost 3 bases and J lost 8; bases outside the gene matches: 11. For the CDR3, the DNA is TGCGCCAGCAGCCAGGGGACTAGCCATAACTTCTATGAGCAGTTCTTC. It encodes CASSQGTSHNFYEQFF.

V and J are TRBV7-9 and TRBJ1-5; tentative D call: TRBD1 (5 bases). Trimming shortened V by 4 bases and J by 9 bases, and 10 bases separated the two germline ends. Germline-derived CDR1 and CDR2 are SEHNR and FQNEAQ (reference sequence). The CDR3 length is 12 residues. The CDR3 loop is CASSSREGPQHF. In DNA form, the CDR3 reads TGTGCCAGCAGCTCCAGGGAGGGGCCCCAGCATTTT.

The chain recombines TRBV5-5 with TRBJ2-7; D remains ambiguous. This CDR3 has 11 residues. The V end lost 6 bases, the J end lost 7 bases, and 11 bases lay between the germline ends. The V gene's germline CDR1 is SGHKS and CDR2 YYEKEE (reference sequence). DNA for the CDR3: TGTGCCAGCACGATCTGGGAAGAGCAGTACTTC. This sequence encodes CASTIWEEQYF.

The chain employs TRBV11-2 and TRBJ2-6; D gene unclear. The CDR3 has 13 residues. CDR1 is SGHAT and CDR2 is FQNNGV in the germline V gene. V was trimmed by 3 bases and J by 0 bases, leaving 0 bases between them. CDR3 loop: CASSFSGANVLTF. The CDR3 coding sequence is TGTGCCAGCAGCTTCTCTGGGGCCAACGTCCTGACTTTC.

The chain joins TRBV7-2 to TRBJ1-2; D remains unclear. Per germline, CDR1 SGHTA and CDR2 FQGNSA. V was clipped by 7 bases and J by 5 bases, with 20 bases between them. This CDR3 is built from 15 residues. The CDR3 DNA reads as TGTGCCAGCAAGTCCCAAGGGAGGGTTTGGTATGGCTACACCTTC. Encoded protein: CASKSQGRVWYGYTF.

The chain uses TRBV11-1 and TRBJ1-3; possibly TRBD1 for D (5 bases). CDR1 is SGHAT, CDR2 FQDESV, per germline (reference sequence). The V and J ends lost 3 bases and 0 bases respectively, with 12 bases between them. The CDR3 extends over 16 amino acids. In DNA form, the CDR3 reads TGTGCCAGCAGCTTCCGACGGGGGATCTCTGGAAACACCATATATTTT. It translates to CASSFRRGISGNTIYF.

The genes are TRBV19 and TRBJ1-2, with D unresolved. The germline V gene encodes CDR1 LNHDA and CDR2 SQIVND (reference sequence). Trimming stripped 6 bases from V and 6 bases from J, with 23 bases between. The CDR3 covers 16 residues. The chain's CDR3 is CASRDQKGPMANGYTF. The CDR3 bases are TGTGCCAGTAGGGATCAAAAAGGCCCGATGGCGAATGGCTACACCTTC.

The V and J genes are TRBV19 and TRBJ1-3; D gene ambiguous. The CDR3 runs to 12 residues. Trimming took off 5 bases at V and 3 bases at J, with 5 bases between the two ends. Germline-derived CDR1 and CDR2 are LNHDA and SQIVND (reference sequence). In nucleotides, the CDR3 is TGTGCCAGTAGTCACGATGGAAACACCATATATTTT. It codes for CASSHDGNTIYF.

This chain connects TRBV7-2 to TRBJ1-1; D is unclear. V gave up 1 base and J gave up 7 bases, with 7 bases separating them. Germline V CDR1 and CDR2: SGHTA, FQGNSA. There are 12 residues in the CDR3. CDR3 sequence: CASSLGTFEAFF. CDR3 nucleotides: TGTGCCAGCAGCTTAGGCACTTTTGAAGCTTTCTTT.

The table lists this clone with a few counts. This sequence joins TRBV4-3 and TRBJ2-3; D is possibly TRBD2 (6 bases). The CDR3 loop spans 17 amino acids. Trimming stripped 3 bases from V and 2 bases from J, with 18 bases between. Germline V gene data show CDR1 as LGHNA and CDR2 as YSLEER. CDR3 region: CASSQGDRLVITDTQYF. CDR3 coding DNA: TGCGCCAGCAGCCAGGGGGACCGACTAGTCATCACAGATACGCAGTATTTT.

The chain is built from TRBV10-3 and TRBJ2-5; possibly TRBD1 for D (5 bases). Near its end, the DNA agrees better with TRBJ2-7, so the J call may be wrong. The CDR3 is made up of 14 amino acids. Germline V lookup: CDR1 ENHRY, CDR2 SYGVKD. The DNA for the CDR3 is TGTGCCATCAGAGTGACAGCTAGCTCCTACGAGCAGTACTTC. Residues: CAIRVTASSYEQYF.

The chain employs TRBV2 and TRBJ2-6; 8 bases agree with TRBD1. Germline CDR1 reads SNHLY; CDR2 reads FYNNEI. With V trimmed by 3 bases and J by 4 bases, 8 bases remained unmatched. The CDR3 sequence is 17 residues long. The CDR3 sequence: CASSDGQGAPGANVLTF. In nucleotides, the CDR3 is TGTGCCAGCAGTGATGGCCAGGGGGCGCCCGGGGCCAACGTCCTGACTTTC. Combining the CDR3 with reference TRBV2 and TRBJ2-6 gives the whole variable domain EPEVTQTPSHQVTQMGQEVILRCVPISNHLYFYWYRQILGQKVEFLVSFYNNEISEKSEIFDDQFSVERPDGSNFTLKIRSTKLEDSAMYFCASSDGQGAPGANVLTFGAGSRLTVL.

This chain connects TRBV30 to TRBJ2-3; the D is unclear. Germline CDR1 reads GTSNPN; CDR2 reads SVGIG (reference sequence). The CDR3 consists of 15 residues. Deletions cut 0 bases from V and 0 bases from J, with 10 bases between. CDR3 in amino acids: CAWSVSQVSTDTQYF. In DNA form, the CDR3 reads TGTGCCTGGAGTGTAAGTCAGGTTAGCACAGATACGCAGTATTTT. The full variable domain, rest sourced from reference TRBV30 and TRBJ2-3, is SQTIHQWPATLVQPVGSPLSLECTVEGTSNPNLYWYRQAAGRGLQLLFYSVGIGQISSEVPQNLSASRPQDRQFILSSKKLLLSDSGFYLCAWSVSQVSTDTQYFGPGTRLTVL.

This clone was seen repeatedly, ten times or more. The rearrangement links TRBV5-1 to TRBJ2-7, with 10 nucleotides matching TRBD1. The length of the CDR3 is 13 residues. Germline lookup yields CDR1 SGHRS and CDR2 YFSETQ. Trimming cost V 4 bases and J 5 bases; bases outside gene matches: 3. CDR3 residues: CASSDGTGDEQYF. CDR3 nucleotides: TGCGCCAGCAGCGACGGGACAGGGGACGAGCAGTACTTC. The full variable domain, with the rest looked up from reference TRBV5-1 and TRBJ2-7, is KAGVTQTPRYLIKTRGQQVTLSCSPISGHRSVSWYQQTPGQGLQFLFEYFSETQRNKGNFPGRFSGRQFSNSRSEMNVSTLELGDSALYLCASSDGTGDEQYFGPGTRLTVT.

The chain has TRBV28 and TRBJ2-1; a weak D match, TRBD2 (5 bases). CDR1 and CDR2 (germline): MDHEN, SYDVKM. Trimming removed 3 bases at V and 0 bases at J, with 15 bases between. This CDR3 is 17 amino acids long. CDR3 in amino acids: CASSFKDFWASYNEQFF. The DNA for the CDR3 is TGTGCCAGCAGTTTTAAGGACTTCTGGGCCTCCTACAATGAGCAGTTCTTC.

The V gene is TRBV11-2, the J gene TRBJ2-1; no definite D call. Germline V gives CDR1 SGHAT, CDR2 FQNNGV. This CDR3 spans 15 amino acids. Trimming removed 0 bases from V and 2 bases from J, with 8 bases in between. The CDR3 here is CASSLERTTYNEQFF. CDR3 sequence (DNA): TGTGCCAGCAGCTTAGAGAGGACGACCTACAATGAGCAGTTCTTC.

This rearrangement joins TRBV6-6 to TRBJ1-2; D is ambiguous. Germline CDR1 and CDR2: MNHNY and SVGAGI (reference sequence). The ends were cut back, 4 bases at V and 2 bases at J, with 2 bases in the middle. This CDR3 is built from 11 residues. CDR3 sequence reads: CASSSNYGYTF. The CDR3 DNA reads as TGTGCCAGCAGTTCCAACTATGGCTACACCTTC.

V gene TRBV6-5 combines with J gene TRBJ2-7; D gene ambiguous. This CDR3 region has 14 residues. Deletions cut 2 bases from V and 2 bases from J, with 10 bases between. Germline V CDR1 and CDR2: MNHEY, SVGAGI. The CDR3 region has the DNA TGTGCCAGCAGTTACAGCCAAGCGACCTACGAGCAGTACTTC. It yields the protein CASSYSQATYEQYF.

This sequence joins TRBV10-1 and TRBJ2-5, with D tentatively TRBD1 (5 bases). Germline lookup yields CDR1 WNHNN and CDR2 SYGVQD (reference sequence). This CDR3 region has 14 residues. Between the trimmed V and J ends, which lost 0 bases and 7 bases, there was a span of 12 bases. CDR3 in DNA: TGCGCCAGCAGTGAGTCGAAGGGGCCCGTGACCCAGTACTTC. Translated: CASSESKGPVTQYF.

The V and J genes are TRBV6-1 and TRBJ1-6; D perhaps matches TRBD1 (5 bases). Germline-derived CDR1 and CDR2 are MNHNS and SASEGT. CDR3 length: 15 amino acids. Trimming shortened V by 4 bases and J by 5 bases, and 12 bases separated the two germline ends. The DNA of the CDR3 is TGTGCCAGCAGTGCAGGGATGGTGGATAATTCACCCCTCCACTTT. Encoded protein: CASSAGMVDNSPLHF.

This sequence joins TRBV30 and TRBJ2-7; the match to TRBD1 covers 7 bases. The length of the CDR3 is 13 residues. With V trimmed by 0 bases and J by 4 bases, 3 bases remained unmatched. Germline CDR1 reads GTSNPN; CDR2 reads SVGIG (reference sequence). The CDR3 DNA reads as TGTGCCTGGAGTGTAGGCAGGGGGTACGAGCAGTACTTC. This gives the protein CAWSVGRGYEQYF. The variable domain in full, with the rest retrieved from reference TRBV30 and TRBJ2-7, is SQTIHQWPATLVQPVGSPLSLECTVEGTSNPNLYWYRQAAGRGLQLLFYSVGIGQISSEVPQNLSASRPQDRQFILSSKKLLLSDSGFYLCAWSVGRGYEQYFGPGTRLTVT.

The rearrangement joins TRBV5-1 to TRBJ2-5, with unresolved D. The length of the CDR3 is 13 residues. Trimming took off 2 bases at V and 7 bases at J, with 12 bases between the two ends. Germline lookup yields CDR1 SGHRS and CDR2 YFSETQ. CDR3 nucleotide sequence: TGCGCCAGCAGCTTCGGCTCCGCCGCGACCCAGTACTTC. This encodes CASSFGSAATQYF.

This chain links TRBV30 with TRBJ2-7; the match to TRBD1 covers 7 bases. The CDR3 covers 15 residues. With V trimmed by 5 bases and J by 3 bases, 13 bases remained unmatched. CDR1 GTSNPN and CDR2 SVGIG come from the germline V gene (reference sequence). CDR3 protein: CAWASLDRPFYEQYF. CDR3 DNA: TGTGCCTGGGCATCGTTGGACAGGCCCTTCTACGAGCAGTACTTC.

This clone appeared a single time. Other DNA sequences in the sample encode the same CDR3. V usage is TRBV7-2 and J usage is TRBJ2-7, with TRBD1 identical over 9 bases. The V and J ends lost 4 bases and 4 bases, in that order; junction bases with no gene match: 8. Per germline, CDR1 SGHTA and CDR2 FQGNSA. CDR3 length: 15 residues. CDR3 coding DNA: TGTGCCAGCAGCTCATCCGGGACAGGGTTATACGAGCAGTACTTC. As protein: CASSSSGTGLYEQYF.